This TCR beta chain appears in the sequencing data of a study of post-analysis software for immune sequencing data. The study's findings and limits: Among 5 or 6 TRBV segments more frequent in patients than controls were TRBV5-6, TRBV5-1 and TRBV20-1.

Germline V lookup: CDR1 KGHDR, CDR2 SFDVKD. This CDR3 region has 15 residues. After removal of 7 bases from V and 4 bases from J, the junction contained 4 bases not matched to a gene. As regards this clonotype: Its matching antigen is unknown.

TCR beta cDNA libraries included unique molecular identifiers. Out of about 1 to 11 million T cells, about 520,000 cDNA molecules were generated. In TCRdb, the PCR reads were re-called with MiXCR into one record per CDR3 protein. The sample has hundreds of thousands of distinct CDR3 sequences, just under 30% seen once. Sequencing used blood. The J gene is TRBJ2-1, the V gene TRBV24-1; TRBD2 matches 12 bases. The receptor was derived from a girl aged 10-17 years with multiple sclerosis. CDR3 bases: TGTGCCACCAGACCTAGCGGGAGGGGATACAATGAGCAGTTCTTC. This encodes CATRPSGRGYNEQFF.